This T cell receptor (beta chain) derives from a study of control samples from healthy donors and cancer patients (dated by TCRdb to the early 2020s). V is reduced by 6 bases and J by 7 bases, leaving a spacing of 13 bases between them. CDR3 length: 14 amino acids, cysteine to phenylalanine. The CDR3 DNA has 42 bases and is translated from base 1. Per the germline V gene, MDHEN is the CDR1 and SYDVKM is the CDR2. This clone has just a few counts. No antigen is known for it. No per-base quality is available; no much larger clone lies one base away. The protocol used for the library was the immunoSEQ multiplex PCR assay. Entries here come from immuneACCESS through TCRdb and include only in-frame sequences with V and J called. Some clones fail to appear in such tables; in the studies checked, an unresolved V gene covers under half of the shortfall, and the cause of the remainder is unknown. Present in this sample are about 140,000 clones, roughly nine tenths of which were seen just once. Approximately 8.6% of the sample belongs to the ten largest clones.

The sample comprised blood. The rearrangement combines TRBV28 with TRBJ1-6; a weak D assignment points to TRBD1 (6 bases agree). This clonotype was obtained from a woman in her twenties or thirties in good health. The sequenced DNA: TGTGCCAGCAGGAAACAGGGAAAGAATTCACCCCTCCACTTT. It specifies CASRKQGKNSPLHF.